This TCR beta chain stems from a study of T cells in Graves' hyperthyroidism and ophthalmopathy. The V gene's germline CDR1 is SEHNR and CDR2 FQNEAQ (reference sequence). Deletions cut 7 bases from V and 6 bases from J, with 3 bases between. This CDR3 comprises 9 residues. TCR beta CDR3 region amplification was performed from RNA transcripts. A set of HTBI primers served as the primers for a first-round RT-PCR of the TCR CDR3. One entry per CDR3 protein, called by TCRdb with MiXCR from the multiplex PCR reads. The sample carries about 360,000 distinct CDR3 sequences, around 13% recorded once. This sequence joins TRBV7-9 and TRBJ1-1; no clear D. What was sequenced was blood. This TCR came from a woman aged 18-30 years with Graves' hyperthyroidism. CDR3 DNA sequence: TGTGCCAGCACCCCTGAAGCTTTCTTT. Amino acids: CASTPEAFF.